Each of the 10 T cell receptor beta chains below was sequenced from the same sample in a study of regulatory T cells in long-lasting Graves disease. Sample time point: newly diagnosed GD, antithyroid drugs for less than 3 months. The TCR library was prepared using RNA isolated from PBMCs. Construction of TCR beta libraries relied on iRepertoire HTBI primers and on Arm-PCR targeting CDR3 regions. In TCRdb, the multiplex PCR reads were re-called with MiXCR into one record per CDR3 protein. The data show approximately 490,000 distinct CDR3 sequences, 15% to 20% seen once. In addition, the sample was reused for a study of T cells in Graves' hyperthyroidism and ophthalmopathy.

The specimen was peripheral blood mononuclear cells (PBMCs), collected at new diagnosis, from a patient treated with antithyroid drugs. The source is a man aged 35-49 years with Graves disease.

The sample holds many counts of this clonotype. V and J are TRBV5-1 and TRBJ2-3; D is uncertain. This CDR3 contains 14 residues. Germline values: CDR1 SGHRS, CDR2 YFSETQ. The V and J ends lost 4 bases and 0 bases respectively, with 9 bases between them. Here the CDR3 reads CASSVGQSTDTQYF. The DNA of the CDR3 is TGCGCCAGCAGCGTTGGTCAGAGCACAGATACGCAGTATTTT.

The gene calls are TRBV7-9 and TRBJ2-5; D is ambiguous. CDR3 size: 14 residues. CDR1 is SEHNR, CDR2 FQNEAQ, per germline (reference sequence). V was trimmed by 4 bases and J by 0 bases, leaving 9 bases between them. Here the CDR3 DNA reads TGTGCCAGCAGCTCTCAGGAGTACCAAGAGACCCAGTACTTC. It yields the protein CASSSQEYQETQYF.

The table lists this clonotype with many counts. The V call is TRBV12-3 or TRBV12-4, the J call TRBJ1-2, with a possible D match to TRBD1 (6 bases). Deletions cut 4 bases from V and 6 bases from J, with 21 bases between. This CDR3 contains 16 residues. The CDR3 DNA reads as TGTGCCAGCAGTTCCAATAACCTCAGGGGAACTAATGGCTACACCTTC. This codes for CASSSNNLRGTNGYTF.

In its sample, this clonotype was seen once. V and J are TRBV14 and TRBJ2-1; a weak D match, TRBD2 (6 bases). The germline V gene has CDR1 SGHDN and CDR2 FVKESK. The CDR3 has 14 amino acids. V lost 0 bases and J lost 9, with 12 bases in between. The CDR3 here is CASSQDPHSGEQFF. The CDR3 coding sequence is TGTGCCAGCAGCCAAGATCCTCATAGCGGTGAGCAGTTCTTC. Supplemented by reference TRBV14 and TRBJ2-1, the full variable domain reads EAGVTQFPSHSVIEKGQTVTLRCDPISGHDNLYWYRRVMGKEIKFLLHFVKESKQDESGMPNNRFLAERTGGTYSTLKVQPAELEDSGVYFCASSQDPHSGEQFFGPGTRLTVL.

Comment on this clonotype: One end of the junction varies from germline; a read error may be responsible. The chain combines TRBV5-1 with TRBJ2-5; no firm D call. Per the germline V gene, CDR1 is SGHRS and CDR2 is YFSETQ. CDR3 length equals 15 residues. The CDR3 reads CASSLPSNIQETQYF. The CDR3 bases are TGTGCCAGCAGCTTGCCATCGAACATCCAAGAGACCCAGTACTTC.

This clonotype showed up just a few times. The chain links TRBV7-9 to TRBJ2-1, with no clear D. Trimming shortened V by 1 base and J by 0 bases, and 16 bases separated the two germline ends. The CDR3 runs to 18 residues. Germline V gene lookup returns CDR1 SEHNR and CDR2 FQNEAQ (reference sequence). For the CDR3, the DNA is TGTGCCAGCAGCTTAGTGGTTGGCGGATTTAGCTCCTACAATGAGCAGTTCTTC. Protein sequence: CASSLVVGGFSSYNEQFF.

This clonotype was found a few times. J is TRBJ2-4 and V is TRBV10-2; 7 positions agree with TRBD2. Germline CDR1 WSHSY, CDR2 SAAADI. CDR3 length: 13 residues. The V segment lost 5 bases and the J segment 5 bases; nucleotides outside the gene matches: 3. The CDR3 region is CASSNGLENIQYF. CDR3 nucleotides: TGCGCCAGCAGTAACGGACTAGAAAACATTCAGTACTTC.

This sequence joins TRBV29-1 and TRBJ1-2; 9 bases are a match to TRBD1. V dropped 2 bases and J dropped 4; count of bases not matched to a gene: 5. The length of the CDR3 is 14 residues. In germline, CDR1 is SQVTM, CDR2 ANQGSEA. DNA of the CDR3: TGCAGCGTTGAACCGGGACAGGGAGGCTATGGCTACACCTTC. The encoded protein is CSVEPGQGGYGYTF.

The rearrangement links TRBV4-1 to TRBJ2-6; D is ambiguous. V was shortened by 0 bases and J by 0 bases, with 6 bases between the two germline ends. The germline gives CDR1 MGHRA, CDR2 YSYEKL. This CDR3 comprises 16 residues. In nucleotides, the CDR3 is TGCGCCAGCAGCCAAGATCTTTCCTCTGGGGCCAACGTCCTGACTTTC. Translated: CASSQDLSSGANVLTF.

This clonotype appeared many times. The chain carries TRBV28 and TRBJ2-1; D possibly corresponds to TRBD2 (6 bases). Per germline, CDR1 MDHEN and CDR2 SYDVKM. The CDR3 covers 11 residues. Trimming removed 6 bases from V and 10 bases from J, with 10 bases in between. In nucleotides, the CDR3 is TGTGCCAGCAGATCTCTAGCGGAGCAGTTCTTC. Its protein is CASRSLAEQFF.